A single sample gave rise to the 10 T cell receptor beta chains below, sequenced in a study of OX40 agonist ivuxolimab in advanced cancers. Only in-frame clones appear in the TCRdb table, and some are missing; sequencing was by immunoSEQ multiplex PCR. Here the sample spans 30,000 to 40,000 clones, 80% to 95% being singletons. Source: CD4+ or CD8+ T cells sorted from blood, taken in a trial of the OX40 agonist ivuxolimab. These receptors came from an adult with an advanced solid tumor such as melanoma, head and neck, liver or kidney cancer.

The V call is TRBV6-5, the J call TRBJ2-6; D unclear. Trimming left V 0 bases short and J 1 base short, with 7 bases between. CDR3 length: 16 residues. The germline V gene encodes CDR1 MNHEY and CDR2 SVGAGI. The CDR3 DNA sequence: TGTGCCAGCAGTTACTCAGGGCCTTCTGGGGCCAACGTCCTGACTTTC. Residues: CASSYSGPSGANVLTF.

The chain couples TRBV7-9 to TRBJ1-2; tentative D call: TRBD1 (5 bases). The CDR3 contains 12 residues. Per the germline V gene, CDR1 is SEHNR and CDR2 is FQNEAQ (reference sequence). V dropped 5 bases and J dropped 6 bases, with 10 bases sitting between them. CDR3 loop: CASSPRGDGYTF. The CDR3 DNA reads as TGTGCCAGCAGCCCCAGAGGGGATGGCTACACCTTC.

The rearrangement links TRBV27 to TRBJ2-2; TRBD1 matches at 7 bases. The trim removed 6 bases at V and 6 bases at J, leaving 13 bases unmatched. Germline lookup yields CDR1 MNHEY and CDR2 SMNVEV (reference sequence). The CDR3 is 16 residues long. The CDR3 is CASSRKTGWSAGELFF. The CDR3 DNA sequence: TGTGCCAGCAGCCGAAAGACAGGGTGGTCTGCCGGGGAGCTGTTTTTT.

V gene TRBV9 combines with J gene TRBJ2-3, with 12 positions matching TRBD2. Germline V gene data show CDR1 as SGDLS and CDR2 as YYNGEE. There are 16 residues in the CDR3. Unmatched junction bases numbered 7, after V lost 4 bases and J lost 4 bases. The CDR3 DNA reads TGTGCCAGCAGCCCGACTAGCGGGAGCATTGCAGATACGCAGTATTTT. Translated, it gives CASSPTSGSIADTQYF.

CDR3 sequence: CASGGNGEKLFF. The DNA for the CDR3 is TGTGCCAGCGGGGGGAACGGGGAAAAACTGTTTTTT. The genes are TRBV25-1 and TRBJ1-4, with a tentative D call TRBD1 (5 bases). Between the trimmed V and J ends, which lost 8 bases and 8 bases, there was a span of 12 bases. The CDR3 contains 12 residues. Per germline, CDR1 MGHDK and CDR2 SYGVNS.

The chain links TRBV5-1 to TRBJ1-4; weak D call: TRBD1 (5 bases). CDR3 size: 15 residues. CDR1 and CDR2 (germline): SGHRS, YFSETQ. V lost 4 bases to trimming and J lost 2 bases, with 12 bases between them. CDR3 in amino acids: CASSPTPGTNEKLFF. In DNA form, the CDR3 reads TGCGCCAGCAGCCCAACCCCAGGGACTAATGAAAAACTGTTTTTT.

Written as DNA, the CDR3 is TGTGCCAGCAGGCTGACAGGGACTGGGGGAAACACCATATATTTT. It specifies CASRLTGTGGNTIYF. J is TRBJ1-3 and V is TRBV27, with 7 bases lining up with TRBD1. The CDR3 is 15 amino acids. V lost 6 bases to trimming and J lost 4 bases; unmatched junction nucleotides: 9. In germline, CDR1 is MNHEY, CDR2 SMNVEV (reference sequence).

The V and J genes are TRBV7-3 and TRBJ2-3; no clear D. The CDR3 length is 15 residues. Germline CDR1 is SGHTA and CDR2 is FQGTGA. V was trimmed by 0 bases and J by 4 bases, leaving 11 bases between them. The CDR3 sequence: CASSLTSGPSDTQYF. The DNA for the CDR3 is TGTGCCAGCAGCTTAACTTCCGGACCTTCAGATACGCAGTATTTT.

The rearrangement joins TRBV6-4 to TRBJ1-5; TRBD1 matches 8 bases. CDR1 and CDR2 from the germline V gene are MRHNA and SNTAGT. The CDR3 loop spans 14 amino acids. Germline trimming cut 11 bases from V and 0 bases from J; bases unmatched to any gene: 6. CDR3 coding DNA: TGTGCCGGAAGGACAGGGTCTAGCAATCAGCCCCAGCATTTT. It codes for CAGRTGSSNQPQHF.

The J gene is TRBJ2-3, the V gene TRBV6-1, with 10 bases that match TRBD1. The CDR3 sequence is 15 residues long. V was pared by 4 bases and J by 4 bases, with 5 bases of the junction left unmatched. Per the germline V gene, CDR1 is MNHNS and CDR2 is SASEGT. CDR3 region: CASSGGQGSADTQYF. CDR3 nucleotides: TGTGCCAGCAGTGGGGGACAGGGGAGCGCAGATACGCAGTATTTT.